Each of the 4 T cell receptor beta chains below was sequenced from the same sample in a study of blood T cell repertoires in COVID-19. The assay was immunoSEQ multiplex PCR, and TCRdb's table has in-frame clones only and misses some. Among 45,000 to 55,000 clones, roughly 86% were seen once, and the ten largest hold about an eighth. Sequencing used peripheral blood. These receptors were taken from a man between 65 and 79 years old with active COVID-19.

This chain uses TRBV18 with TRBJ1-1; D may be TRBD1 (6 bases). V lost 6 bases and J 2 bases, leaving 16 bases between the germline ends. This CDR3 region has 15 residues. The germline V gene encodes CDR1 KGHSH and CDR2 LQKENI. The CDR3 nucleotides read TGTGCCAGCTCCCCGGCCGGGGGGGGCAACACTGAAGCTTTCTTT. It yields the protein CASSPAGGGNTEAFF. The whole variable domain, filled in from reference TRBV18 and TRBJ1-1, reads NAGVMQNPRHLVRRRGQEARLRCSPMKGHSHVYWYRQLPEEGLKFMVYLQKENIIDESGMPKERFSAEFPKEGPSILRIQQVVRGDSAAYFCASSPAGGGNTEAFFGQGTRLTVV.

The rearrangement uses TRBV7-2 and TRBJ2-1; D possibly corresponds to TRBD2 (5 bases). The V and J ends lost 6 bases and 3 bases respectively, with 9 bases between them. This CDR3 contains 13 residues. From germline, CDR1 is SGHTA and CDR2 FQGNSA. Here the CDR3 DNA reads TGTGCCAGCAGACTAGGGCACTACAATGAGCAGTTCTTC. Amino acid sequence: CASRLGHYNEQFF.

The chain recombines TRBV3-1 (or the pseudogene TRBV3-2) with TRBJ2-3; D gene unclear. This CDR3 has 12 residues. From germline, CDR1 is LGHDT and CDR2 YNNKEL (reference sequence). V was clipped by 5 bases and J by 6 bases, with 9 bases between them. For the CDR3, the DNA is TGTGCCAGCAGCTCCCTGAGGGATACGCAGTATTTT. Its protein product is CASSSLRDTQYF.

The chain uses TRBV2 and TRBJ2-7, with D possibly being TRBD1 (8 bases). CDR1 and CDR2 from the germline V gene are SNHLY and FYNNEI. The ends were cut back, 6 bases at V and 6 bases at J, with 18 bases in the middle. The CDR3 spans 14 residues. Here the CDR3 DNA reads TGTGCCAGCAGATACAGGGGGGGAGGTGGCGAGCAGTACTTC. It translates to CASRYRGGGGEQYF. Supplemented by reference TRBV2 and TRBJ2-7, the full variable domain reads EPEVTQTPSHQVTQMGQEVILRCVPISNHLYFYWYRQILGQKVEFLVSFYNNEISEKSEIFDDQFSVERPDGSNFTLKIRSTKLEDSAMYFCASRYRGGGGEQYFGPGTRLTVT.